What follows is one T cell receptor (beta chain) and its context. Its antigen is unidentified. Thymic tissue was derived from resections collected during corrective heart surgery. Each of the donors was a healthy Finnish infant who was undergoing open corrective cardiac surgery for congenital heart defects. The data originate from a study of human thymus T cells. Broader study findings: Reports from related research described highly overlapping thymic repertoires among unrelated individuals. Thymic and blood repertoires appeared to carry a bias in their V and J gene usage.

The data were produced by immunoSEQ multiplex PCR, yet TCRdb's version contains in-frame clones alone and is incomplete. The sample shows around 130,000 clones, around 94% of them seen only once. V lost 5 bases and J 2 bases, leaving 10 bases between the germline ends. The CDR3 totals 13 residues. Germline lookup yields CDR1 SGHVS and CDR2 FQNEAQ. The chain has TRBV7-8 and TRBJ2-7; D gene uncertain. Sequencing was carried out using thymus tissue. The TCR originated in a boy in the first two years of life with a congenital heart defect but otherwise immunologically healthy. DNA for the CDR3: TGTGCCAGCAGCCCCCACAATCCCTACGAGCAGTACTTC. As protein: CASSPHNPYEQYF.